One and the same sample provided the 19 T cell receptor beta chains below, sequenced in a study of cytomegalovirus exposure and HLA in healthy donors. The PCR used 60 Vbeta and 13 Jbeta primers. Repertoires were generated with immunoSEQ multiplex PCR, while TCRdb's copy carries only in-frame clones and drops some. The sample has about 110,000 clones, approximately 70% seen once; the top ten hold 3% to 4.5%. The sequenced material came from PBMCs. These receptor sequences come from a man aged 25-45 years in good health and CMV-seropositive.

The genes are TRBV5-1 and TRBJ2-2, with TRBD2 matching over 7 bases. This CDR3 is 16 amino acids long. Trimming cost V 4 bases and J 0 bases; bases outside gene matches: 6. The germline gives CDR1 SGHRS, CDR2 YFSETQ. The CDR3 reads CASSTSGGTNTGELFF. DNA for the CDR3: TGCGCCAGCAGCACTTCCGGGGGGACGAACACCGGGGAGCTGTTTTTT.

The chain carries TRBV5-8 and TRBJ2-7, with a tentative D call TRBD2 (7 bases). Deletions cut 1 base from V and 0 bases from J, with 17 bases between. This CDR3 is built from 17 residues. Germline V gives CDR1 SGHTS, CDR2 YDEGEE. The DNA for the CDR3 is TGTGCCAGCAGCTTGTTATCGGGCGGGGGCGACTCCTACGAGCAGTACTTC. This sequence encodes CASSLLSGGGDSYEQYF.

The chain joins TRBV9 to TRBJ1-3; D is unresolved. The CDR3 sequence is 14 residues long. The germline V and J ends were trimmed by 0 bases and 3 bases, with 7 bases remaining between them. The germline CDR1 and CDR2 sequences are SGDLS and YYNGEE. CDR3 coding DNA: TGTGCCAGCAGCGTAGATCTCGGTGGAAACACCATATATTTT. As protein: CASSVDLGGNTIYF.

The gene calls are TRBV5-1 and TRBJ1-6, with D possibly TRBD1 on 6 matching bases. CDR1 is SGHRS, CDR2 YFSETQ, per germline. V was pared by 4 bases and J by 2 bases, with 13 bases between. This CDR3 has 16 amino acids. The CDR3 is CASSLEGETYNSPLHF. CDR3 DNA sequence: TGCGCCAGCAGCCTAGAGGGGGAAACCTATAATTCACCCCTCCACTTT.

The rearrangement links TRBV10-1 to TRBJ1-1; D not resolved. The CDR3 consists of 16 residues. Trimming removed 0 bases from V and 2 bases from J, with 13 bases in between. Germline CDR1 and CDR2: WNHNN and SYGVQD (reference sequence). In DNA, the CDR3 is TGCGCCAGCAGTGAGTCTCCCGGTGCGGGCAACACTGAAGCTTTCTTT. Protein sequence: CASSESPGAGNTEAFF.

The gene calls are TRBV7-8 and TRBJ2-7; 8 bases map to TRBD1. V gave up 5 bases and J gave up 2 bases; unmatched junction bases: 5. From germline, CDR1 is SGHVS and CDR2 FQNEAQ. This CDR3 region has 14 residues. The CDR3 sequence is CASSLYRGAYEQYF. CDR3 DNA: TGTGCCAGCAGCCTCTACAGGGGGGCCTACGAGCAGTACTTC. Full variable domain (rest looked up from reference TRBV7-8 and TRBJ2-7): GAGVSQSPRYKVAKRGQDVALRCDPISGHVSLFWYQQALGQGPEFLTYFQNEAQLDKSGLPSDRFFAERPEGSVSTLKIQRTQQEDSAVYLCASSLYRGAYEQYFGPGTRLTVT.

This clone has just one count. The chain links TRBV7-9 to TRBJ1-2, with a weak D call TRBD1 (6 bases). The CDR3 sequence is 14 residues long. The germline V gene encodes CDR1 SEHNR and CDR2 FQNEAQ (reference sequence). The ends were cut back, 1 base at V and 4 bases at J, with 10 bases in the middle. In nucleotides, the CDR3 is TGTGCCAGCAGCTTAGTCGGGACAACCTATGGCTACACCTTC. Its protein is CASSLVGTTYGYTF.

This rearrangement joins TRBV7-2 to TRBJ1-2; D is perhaps TRBD1 (5 bases). Germline-derived CDR1 and CDR2 are SGHTA and FQGNSA. Trimming took off 3 bases at V and 4 bases at J, with 6 bases between the two ends. The CDR3 loop spans 12 amino acids. CDR3 loop: CASSLGGYGYTF. DNA for the CDR3: TGTGCCAGCAGCTTGGGGGGCTATGGCTACACCTTC.

The sample holds a few counts of this clone. This chain links TRBV18 with TRBJ2-1; 7 bases fit TRBD1. Germline-derived CDR1 and CDR2 are KGHSH and LQKENI. V was clipped by 8 bases and J by 3 bases; unmatched bases: 7. This CDR3 is 14 amino acids long. For the CDR3, the DNA is TGTGCCAGCGAACCGGGACAGCTCTACAATGAGCAGTTCTTC. It is translated as CASEPGQLYNEQFF.

This chain links TRBV5-4 with TRBJ2-2; 9 nucleotides align to TRBD1. CDR1 and CDR2 from the germline V gene are SGHNT and YYREEE (reference sequence). The CDR3 sequence is 15 residues long. Germline trimming cut 4 bases from V and 6 bases from J; bases unmatched to any gene: 7. CDR3 residues: CASSLARQGAGELFF. The DNA of the CDR3 is TGTGCCAGCAGCCTTGCTCGACAGGGGGCCGGGGAGCTGTTTTTT.

This rearrangement joins TRBV7-8 to TRBJ2-3, with D perhaps matching TRBD2 (5 bases). This CDR3 has 14 residues. Between the trimmed V and J ends, which lost 7 bases and 5 bases, there was a span of 16 bases. From germline, CDR1 is SGHVS and CDR2 FQNEAQ. The CDR3 sequence is CASKLVRTRDTQYF. The CDR3 bases are TGTGCCAGCAAACTAGTAAGAACCAGAGATACGCAGTATTTT.

The rearrangement uses TRBV7-2 and TRBJ1-2; 12 nucleotides agree with TRBD1. Unmatched junction bases numbered 7, after V lost 5 bases and J lost 0 bases. The CDR3 is 17 amino acids. Germline V gives CDR1 SGHTA, CDR2 FQGNSA. CDR3 in amino acids: CASSAGQGAVANYGYTF. The CDR3 region has the DNA TGTGCCAGCAGCGCGGGACAGGGGGCTGTGGCTAACTATGGCTACACCTTC.

The chain joins TRBV6-1 to TRBJ2-5, with 12 bases fitting TRBD1. The J call may be wrong; the DNA end is better matched by TRBJ2-7. The CDR3 spans 15 residues. Germline CDR1 MNHNS, CDR2 SASEGT. The CDR3: CASSETGTGGHEQYF. CDR3 nucleotides: TGTGCCAGCAGTGAAACCGGGACAGGGGGCCACGAGCAGTACTTC.

This chain links TRBV18 with TRBJ2-1; 9 nucleotides align to TRBD2. The CDR3 is 14 residues long. CDR1 is KGHSH, CDR2 LQKENI, per germline. V lost 3 bases, J lost 8 bases, and 5 bases stayed unmatched. CDR3 DNA: TGTGCCAGCTCACCTTTCGCTAGCGGGGATGAGCAGTTCTTC. This translates into CASSPFASGDEQFF.

CDR3 DNA: TGTGCCAGCAGTTACTCGAGGACAGGCACGCAGTATTTT. Its protein is CASSYSRTGTQYF. This chain joins TRBV6-5 and TRBJ2-3; TRBD1 matches 7 bases. The CDR3 consists of 13 residues. The J segment lost 9 bases and the V segment lost 0 bases, leaving 3 bases of the junction unmatched. CDR1 MNHEY and CDR2 SVGAGI come from the germline V gene.

The CDR3 loop reads CASSQSLRGNTEAFF. CDR3 nucleotide sequence: TGCGCCAGCAGCCAAAGCCTCAGGGGAAACACTGAAGCTTTCTTT. The chain uses TRBV4-1 and TRBJ1-1; D possibly corresponds to TRBD1 (6 bases). Germline CDR1 is MGHRA and CDR2 is YSYEKL. There are 15 residues in the CDR3. V lost 2 bases and J 2 bases, leaving 12 bases between the germline ends.

The sample holds a few counts of this clone. The chain is built from TRBV15 and TRBJ2-5; possible D gene TRBD2, 6 bases. The CDR3 is 14 amino acids. Trimming took off 5 bases at V and 4 bases at J, with 14 bases between the two ends. Looked up from germline, CDR1 is LNHNV and CDR2 is YYDKDF (reference sequence). This CDR3 reads CATSRQGGIETQYF. The CDR3 bases are TGTGCCACCAGCCGGCAGGGAGGCATAGAGACCCAGTACTTC.

The chain uses TRBV5-5 and TRBJ2-2, with 10 bases that match TRBD1. From germline, CDR1 is SGHKS and CDR2 YYEKEE (reference sequence). The CDR3 is 16 residues long. V lost 1 base, J lost 8 bases, and 8 bases stayed unmatched. The CDR3 nucleotides are TGTGCCAGCAGCTTGACGGACAGGGGGGCCCCGGGGGAGCTGTTTTTT. It translates to CASSLTDRGAPGELFF.

This clone was seen a single time. The chain is built from TRBV21-1 and TRBJ1-1; the table gives TRBD1 as D, unverified against the DNA. TRBV21-1 counts as a pseudogene. This CDR3 spans 14 amino acids. Here the CDR3 DNA reads TGTGCCAGCAGCAAAGCAGGGGTGAACACTGAAGCTTTCTTT. Translating gives CASSKAGVNTEAFF.